This T cell receptor beta chain comes out of a study of cytomegalovirus exposure and HLA in healthy donors. The PCR made use of 60 Vbeta and 13 Jbeta primers. Measured with immunoSEQ multiplex PCR; TCRdb has only the in-frame clones, and not every one. The sample has 150,000 to 200,000 clones; around 80% are singletons. Germline values: CDR1 MGHRA, CDR2 YSYEKL. Trimming removed 1 base from V and 12 bases from J; junction bases left unmatched: 4. The CDR3 runs 14 residues. Sequencing input: PBMCs. The V call is TRBV4-1, the J call TRBJ2-1; 12 nucleotides match TRBD1. This TCR was sampled from a woman in her 30s in good health and CMV-seropositive. CDR3 amino acids: CASSQVGDRGRQFF. For the CDR3, the DNA is TGCGCCAGCAGCCAAGTGGGGGACAGGGGGCGGCAGTTCTTC.